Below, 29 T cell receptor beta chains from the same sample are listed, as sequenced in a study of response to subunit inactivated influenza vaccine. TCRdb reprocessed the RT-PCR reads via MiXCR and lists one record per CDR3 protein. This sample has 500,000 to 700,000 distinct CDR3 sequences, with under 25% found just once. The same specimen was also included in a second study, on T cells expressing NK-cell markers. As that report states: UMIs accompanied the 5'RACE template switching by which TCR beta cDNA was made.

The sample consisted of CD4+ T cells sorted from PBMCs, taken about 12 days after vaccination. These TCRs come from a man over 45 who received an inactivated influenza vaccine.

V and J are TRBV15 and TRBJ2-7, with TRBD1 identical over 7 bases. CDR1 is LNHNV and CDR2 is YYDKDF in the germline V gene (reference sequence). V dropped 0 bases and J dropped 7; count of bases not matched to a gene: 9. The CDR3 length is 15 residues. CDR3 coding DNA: TGTGCCACCAGCAGAGATTACAGGGGACCCGAGGAGCAGTACTTC. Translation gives CATSRDYRGPEEQYF.

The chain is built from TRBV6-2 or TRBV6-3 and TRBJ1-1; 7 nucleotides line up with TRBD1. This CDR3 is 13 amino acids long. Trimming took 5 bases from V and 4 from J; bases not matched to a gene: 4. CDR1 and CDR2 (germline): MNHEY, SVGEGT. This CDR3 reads CASSRTGATEAFF. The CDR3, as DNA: TGTGCCAGCAGTAGAACAGGGGCCACTGAAGCTTTCTTT.

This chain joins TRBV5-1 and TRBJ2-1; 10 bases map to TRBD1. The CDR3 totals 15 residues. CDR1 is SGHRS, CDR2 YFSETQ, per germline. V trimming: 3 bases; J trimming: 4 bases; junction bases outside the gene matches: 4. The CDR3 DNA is TGCGCCAGCAGCTGGGGGGACAGGGGATACAATGAGCAGTTCTTC. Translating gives CASSWGDRGYNEQFF.

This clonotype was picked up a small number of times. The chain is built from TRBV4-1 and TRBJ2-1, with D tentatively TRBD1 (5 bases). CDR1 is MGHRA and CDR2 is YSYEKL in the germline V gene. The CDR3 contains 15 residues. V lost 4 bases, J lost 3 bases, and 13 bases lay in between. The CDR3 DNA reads TGCGCCAGCAGCCCAGGGCGGACCAACTACAATGAGCAGTTCTTC. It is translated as CASSPGRTNYNEQFF.

The DNA for the CDR3 is TGTGCCAGCAGCCGTAGACAGGGGGCGTCGTTAGAGACCCAGTACTTC. Protein product: CASSRRQGASLETQYF. The V gene is TRBV11-1, the J gene TRBJ2-5, with 10 bases identical to TRBD1. This CDR3 has 16 amino acids. Germline assignment: CDR1 SGHAT and CDR2 FQDESV (reference sequence). With V trimmed by 5 bases and J by 4 bases, 10 bases remained unmatched.

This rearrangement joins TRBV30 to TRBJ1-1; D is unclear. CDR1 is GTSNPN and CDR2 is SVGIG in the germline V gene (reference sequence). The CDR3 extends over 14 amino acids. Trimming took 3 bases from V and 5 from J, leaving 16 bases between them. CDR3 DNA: TGTGCCTGGAGCGTAACCCACGGGAGGACTGAAGCTTTCTTT. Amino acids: CAWSVTHGRTEAFF.

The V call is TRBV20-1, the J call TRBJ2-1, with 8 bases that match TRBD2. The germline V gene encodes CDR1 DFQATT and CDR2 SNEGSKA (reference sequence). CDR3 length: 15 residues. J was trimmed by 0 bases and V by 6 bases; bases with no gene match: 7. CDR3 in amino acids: CSASTSGSSYNEQFF. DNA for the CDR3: TGCAGTGCAAGTACTAGCGGCAGCTCCTACAATGAGCAGTTCTTC.

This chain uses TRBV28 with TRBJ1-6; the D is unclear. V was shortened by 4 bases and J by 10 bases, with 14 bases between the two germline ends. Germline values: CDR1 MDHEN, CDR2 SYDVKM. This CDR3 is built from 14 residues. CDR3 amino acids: CASSSPPQASPLHF. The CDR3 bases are TGTGCCAGCAGTTCCCCTCCGCAGGCCTCACCCCTCCACTTT.

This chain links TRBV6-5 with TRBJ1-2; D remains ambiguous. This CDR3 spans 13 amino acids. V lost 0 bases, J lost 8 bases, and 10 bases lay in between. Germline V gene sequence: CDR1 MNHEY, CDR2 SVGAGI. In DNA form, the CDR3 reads TGTGCCAGCAGTTACTCGCGGACGGGGGGCTACACCTTC. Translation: CASSYSRTGGYTF.

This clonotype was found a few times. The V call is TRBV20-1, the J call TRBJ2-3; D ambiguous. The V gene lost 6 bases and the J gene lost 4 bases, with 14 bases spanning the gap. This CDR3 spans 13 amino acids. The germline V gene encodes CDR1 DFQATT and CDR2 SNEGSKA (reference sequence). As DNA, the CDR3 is TGCAGTGCCCACCCGCCGGTGGCAGATACGCAGTATTTT. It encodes CSAHPPVADTQYF.

The CDR3 sequence: CASNPTGANEKLFF. The CDR3 DNA follows: TGTGCCAGCAACCCGACAGGGGCTAATGAAAAACTGTTTTTT. The chain links TRBV7-9 to TRBJ1-4; 8 nucleotides match TRBD1. The J segment lost 3 bases and the V segment lost 7 bases, leaving 4 bases of the junction unmatched. CDR1 and CDR2 (germline): SEHNR, FQNEAQ (reference sequence). This CDR3 is built from 14 residues. Variable domain in full (rest from reference TRBV7-9 and TRBJ1-4): DTGVSQNPRHKITKRGQNVTFRCDPISEHNRLYWYRQTLGQGPEFLTYFQNEAQLEKSRLLSDRFSAERPKGSFSTLEIQRTEQGDSAMYLCASNPTGANEKLFFGSGTQLSVL.

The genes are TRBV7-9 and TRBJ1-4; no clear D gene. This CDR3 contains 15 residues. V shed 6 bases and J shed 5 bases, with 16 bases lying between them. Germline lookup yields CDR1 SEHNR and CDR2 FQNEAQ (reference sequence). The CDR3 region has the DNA TGTGCCAGCAGTCCTGGGTACAGTTCGAATGAAAAACTGTTTTTT. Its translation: CASSPGYSSNEKLFF.

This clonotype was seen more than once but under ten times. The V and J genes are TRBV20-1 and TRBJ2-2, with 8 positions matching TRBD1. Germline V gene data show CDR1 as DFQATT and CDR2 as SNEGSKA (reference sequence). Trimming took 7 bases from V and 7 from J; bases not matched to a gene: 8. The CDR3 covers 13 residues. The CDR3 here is CSGSDRAGGELFF. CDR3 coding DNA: TGCAGTGGATCGGACAGGGCGGGCGGGGAGCTGTTTTTT.

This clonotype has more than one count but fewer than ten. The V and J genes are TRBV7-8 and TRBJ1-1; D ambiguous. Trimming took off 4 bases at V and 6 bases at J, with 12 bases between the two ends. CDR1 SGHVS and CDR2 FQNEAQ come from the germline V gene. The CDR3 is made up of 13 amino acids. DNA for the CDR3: TGTGCCAGCAGCTCCTTACAACGGCCTGAAGCTTTCTTT. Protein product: CASSSLQRPEAFF. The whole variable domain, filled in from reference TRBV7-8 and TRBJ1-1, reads GAGVSQSPRYKVAKRGQDVALRCDPISGHVSLFWYQQALGQGPEFLTYFQNEAQLDKSGLPSDRFFAERPEGSVSTLKIQRTQQEDSAVYLCASSSLQRPEAFFGQGTRLTVV.

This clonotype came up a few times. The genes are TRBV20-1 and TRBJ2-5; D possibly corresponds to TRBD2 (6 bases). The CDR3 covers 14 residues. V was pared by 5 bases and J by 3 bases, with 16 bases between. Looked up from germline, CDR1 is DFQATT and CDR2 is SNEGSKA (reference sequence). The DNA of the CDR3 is TGCAGTGCTGGAGGGACCGGAGATAAAGAGACCCAGTACTTC. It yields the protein CSAGGTGDKETQYF.

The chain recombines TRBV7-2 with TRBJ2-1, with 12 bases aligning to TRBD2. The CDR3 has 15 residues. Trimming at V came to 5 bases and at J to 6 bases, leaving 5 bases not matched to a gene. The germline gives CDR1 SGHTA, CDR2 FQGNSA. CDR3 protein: CASSTQLAGGNEQFF. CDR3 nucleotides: TGTGCCAGCAGCACACAACTAGCGGGGGGCAATGAGCAGTTCTTC.

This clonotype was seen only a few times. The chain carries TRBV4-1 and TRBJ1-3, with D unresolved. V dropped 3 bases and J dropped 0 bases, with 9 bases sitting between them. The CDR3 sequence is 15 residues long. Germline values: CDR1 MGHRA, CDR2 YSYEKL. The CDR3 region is CASSQPLRSGNTIYF. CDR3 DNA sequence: TGCGCCAGCAGCCAGCCTCTCCGCTCTGGAAACACCATATATTTT.

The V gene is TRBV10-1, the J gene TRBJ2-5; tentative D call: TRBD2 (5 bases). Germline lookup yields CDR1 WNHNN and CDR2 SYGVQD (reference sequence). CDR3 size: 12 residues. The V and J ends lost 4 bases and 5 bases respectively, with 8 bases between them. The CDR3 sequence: CASSGGSETQYF. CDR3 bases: TGCGCCAGCAGTGGAGGGTCCGAGACCCAGTACTTC.

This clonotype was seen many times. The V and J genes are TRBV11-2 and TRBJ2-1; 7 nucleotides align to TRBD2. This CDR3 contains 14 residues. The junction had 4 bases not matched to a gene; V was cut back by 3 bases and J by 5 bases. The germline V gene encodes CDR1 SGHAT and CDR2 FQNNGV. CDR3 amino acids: CASSLGLADNEQFF. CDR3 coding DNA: TGTGCCAGCAGCTTGGGGCTAGCGGACAATGAGCAGTTCTTC.

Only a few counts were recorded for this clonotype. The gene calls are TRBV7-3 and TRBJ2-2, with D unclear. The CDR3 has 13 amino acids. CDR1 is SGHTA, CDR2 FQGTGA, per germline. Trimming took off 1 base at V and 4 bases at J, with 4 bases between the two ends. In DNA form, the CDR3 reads TGTGCCAGCAGCTTAAAGGCCACCGGGGAGCTGTTTTTT. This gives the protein CASSLKATGELFF.

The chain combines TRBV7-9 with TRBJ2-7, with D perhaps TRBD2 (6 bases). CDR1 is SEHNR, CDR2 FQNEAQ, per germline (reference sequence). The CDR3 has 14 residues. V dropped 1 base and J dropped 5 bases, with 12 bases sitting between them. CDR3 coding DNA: TGTGCCAGCAGCTTAGGCCCGACTAGAGACGAGCAGTACTTC. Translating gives CASSLGPTRDEQYF.

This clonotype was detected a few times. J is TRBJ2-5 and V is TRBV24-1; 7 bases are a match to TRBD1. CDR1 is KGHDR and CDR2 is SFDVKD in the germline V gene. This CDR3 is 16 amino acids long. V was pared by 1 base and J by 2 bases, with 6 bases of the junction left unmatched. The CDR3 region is CATSDFGTAKQETQYF. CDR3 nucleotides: TGTGCCACCAGTGATTTCGGGACAGCAAAGCAAGAGACCCAGTACTTC.

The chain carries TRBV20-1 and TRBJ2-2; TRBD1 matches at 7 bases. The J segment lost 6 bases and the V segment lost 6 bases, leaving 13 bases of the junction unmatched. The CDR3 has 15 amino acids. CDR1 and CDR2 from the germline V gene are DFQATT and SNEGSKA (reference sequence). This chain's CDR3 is CSAKTGFGRAGELFF. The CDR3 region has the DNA TGCAGTGCAAAGACAGGGTTTGGGCGCGCCGGGGAGCTGTTTTTT.

CDR3 sequence (DNA): TGTGCCAGCAGCTTCAACAGGGTCTCCTACGAGCAGTACTTC. This sequence encodes CASSFNRVSYEQYF. The chain uses TRBV11-2 and TRBJ2-7, with D perhaps matching TRBD1 (6 bases). Trimming left V 3 bases short and J 0 bases short, with 9 bases between. CDR1 and CDR2 (germline): SGHAT, FQNNGV. CDR3 length: 14 amino acids.

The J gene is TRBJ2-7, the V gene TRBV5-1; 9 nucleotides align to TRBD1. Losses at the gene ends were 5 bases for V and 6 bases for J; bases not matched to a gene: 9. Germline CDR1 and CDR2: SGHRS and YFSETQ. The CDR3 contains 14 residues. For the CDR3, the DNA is TGCGCCAGCAGGAGGACAGGGGACTCGACCGAGCAGTACTTC. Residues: CASRRTGDSTEQYF.

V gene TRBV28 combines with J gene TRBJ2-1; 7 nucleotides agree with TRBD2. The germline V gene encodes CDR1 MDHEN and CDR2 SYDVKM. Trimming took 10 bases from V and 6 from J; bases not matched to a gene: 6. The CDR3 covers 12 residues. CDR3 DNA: TGTGCCACCACGGGGGAGGGCAATGAGCAGTTCTTC. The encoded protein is CATTGEGNEQFF.

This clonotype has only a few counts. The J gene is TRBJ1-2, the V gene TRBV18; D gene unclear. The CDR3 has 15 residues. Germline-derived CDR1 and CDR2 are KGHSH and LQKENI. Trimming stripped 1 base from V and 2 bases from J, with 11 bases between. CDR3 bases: TGTGCCAGCTCACCACGCAATAAGGGAAACTATGGCTACACCTTC. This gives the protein CASSPRNKGNYGYTF.

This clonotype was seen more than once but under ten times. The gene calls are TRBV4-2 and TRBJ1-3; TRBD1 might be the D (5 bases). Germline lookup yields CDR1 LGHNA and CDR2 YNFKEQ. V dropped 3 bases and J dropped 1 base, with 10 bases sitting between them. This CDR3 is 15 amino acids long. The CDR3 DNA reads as TGTGCCAGCAGCCACGACGGGACTTCTGGAAACACCATATATTTT. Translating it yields CASSHDGTSGNTIYF.

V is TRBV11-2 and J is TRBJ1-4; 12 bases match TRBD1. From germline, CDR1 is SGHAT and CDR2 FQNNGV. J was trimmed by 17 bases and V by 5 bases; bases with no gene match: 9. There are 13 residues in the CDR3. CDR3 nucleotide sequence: TGTGCCAGCAGCCCGGGACAGGGGGCCACCGGATTTTTT. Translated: CASSPGQGATGFF.